Listed here are 2 T cell receptor beta chains from one sample, sequenced in a study of STAT3 mutations in large granular lymphocyte leukemia. Whole-study results and caveats: In T-cell large granular lymphocyte leukemia, about half of patients showed multiple immunodominant subclonotypes.

Their target antigens are unknown. Sequenced by immunoSEQ multiplex PCR; TCRdb stores in-frame clones only, minus some. The sample lists roughly 31,000 clones, around 80% occurring once. The specimen was peripheral blood mononuclear cells. Receptor source: a woman between 50 and 59 years old with T-cell large granular lymphocyte leukemia. Some clones in this sample may be carry-over from other donors' samples.

The genes are TRBV7-2 and TRBJ2-7; no definite D call. The V gene lost 5 bases and the J gene lost 7 bases, with 12 bases spanning the gap. The CDR3 spans 12 residues. CDR1 is SGHTA and CDR2 is FQGNSA in the germline V gene. The CDR3 protein is CASSQDGREQYF. DNA for the CDR3: TGTGCCAGCAGCCAGGACGGTCGGGAGCAGTACTTC. Full variable domain (outside the CDR3, taken from reference TRBV7-2 and TRBJ2-7): GAGVSQSPSNKVTEKGKDVELRCDPISGHTALYWYRQSLGQGLEFLIYFQGNSAPDKSGLPSDRFSAERTGGSVSTLTIQRTQQEDSAVYLCASSQDGREQYFGPGTRLTVT.

Here the CDR3 reads CASSQRTGGLEAFF. Here the CDR3 DNA reads TGCGCCAGCAGCCAAAGGACAGGGGGCTTAGAAGCTTTCTTT. V usage is TRBV4-3 and J usage is TRBJ1-1; 11 bases agree with TRBD1. Germline CDR1 reads LGHNA; CDR2 reads YSLEER. After removal of 2 bases from V and 8 bases from J, the junction contained 4 bases not matched to a gene. This CDR3 region has 14 residues.